The clone carrying this T cell receptor (beta chain) has a handful of counts. The data belong to a study of blood T cell repertoires in COVID-19. In the original analysis: Using reference gene primer amplification, nucleated cell counts were estimated. The repertoire was sequenced with immunoSEQ multiplex PCR; TCRdb's copy has only in-frame clones and lacks some. Clonal size and the V and J genes are those of that table, whereas D and trimming came from the DNA. The sample lists 150,000 to 160,000 clones; roughly four fifths were seen once. Material: peripheral blood. The clonotype was recovered from a man aged 80 or over with acute or convalescent COVID-19.

CDR3 sequence reads: CASSAAGNTGELFF. The DNA of the CDR3 is TGTGCCAGCAGTGCGGCAGGGAACACCGGGGAGCTGTTTTTT. The chain employs TRBV25-1 and TRBJ2-2, with unresolved D. This CDR3 is 14 amino acids long. Germline CDR1 and CDR2: MGHDK and SYGVNS. The ends were cut back, 4 bases at V and 1 base at J, with 7 bases in the middle.